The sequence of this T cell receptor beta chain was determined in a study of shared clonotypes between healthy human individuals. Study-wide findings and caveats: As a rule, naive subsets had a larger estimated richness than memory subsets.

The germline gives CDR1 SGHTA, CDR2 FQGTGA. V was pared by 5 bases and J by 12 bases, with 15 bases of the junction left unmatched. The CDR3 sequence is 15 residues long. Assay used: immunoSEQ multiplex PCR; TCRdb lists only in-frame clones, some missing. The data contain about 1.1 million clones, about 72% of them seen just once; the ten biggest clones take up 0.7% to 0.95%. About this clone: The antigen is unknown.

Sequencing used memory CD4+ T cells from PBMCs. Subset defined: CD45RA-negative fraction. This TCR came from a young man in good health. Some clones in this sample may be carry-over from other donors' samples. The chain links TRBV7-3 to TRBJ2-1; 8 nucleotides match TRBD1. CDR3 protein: CASSQGTGAWRVQFF. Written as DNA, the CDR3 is TGTGCCAGCAGCCAAGGGACAGGAGCCTGGAGGGTGCAGTTCTTC. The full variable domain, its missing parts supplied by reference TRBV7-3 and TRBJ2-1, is GAGVSQTPSNKVTEKGKYVELRCDPISGHTALYWYRQSLGQGPEFLIYFQGTGAADDSGLPNDRFFAVRPEGSVSTLKIQRTERGDSAVYLCASSQGTGAWRVQFFGPGTRLTVL.